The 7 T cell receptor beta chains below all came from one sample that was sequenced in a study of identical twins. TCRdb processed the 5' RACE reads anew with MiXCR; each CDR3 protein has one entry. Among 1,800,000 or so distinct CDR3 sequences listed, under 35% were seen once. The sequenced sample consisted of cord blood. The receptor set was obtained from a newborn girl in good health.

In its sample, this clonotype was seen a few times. In DNA form, the CDR3 reads TGTGCCAGCACGATTGGGGGGCCGAACACTGAAGCTTTCTTT. This sequence encodes CASTIGGPNTEAFF. This chain uses TRBV4-2 with TRBJ1-1, with D maybe TRBD1 (6 bases). CDR3 length: 14 amino acids. Germline V gene lookup returns CDR1 LGHNA and CDR2 YNFKEQ. V lost 7 bases to trimming and J lost 1 base, with 13 bases between them.

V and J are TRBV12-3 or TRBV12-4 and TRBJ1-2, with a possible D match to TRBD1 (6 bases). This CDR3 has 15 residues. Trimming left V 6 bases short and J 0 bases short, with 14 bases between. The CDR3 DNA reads TGTGCCAGCAGCCAGGGACAATTGGCTAACTATGGCTACACCTTC. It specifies CASSQGQLANYGYTF.

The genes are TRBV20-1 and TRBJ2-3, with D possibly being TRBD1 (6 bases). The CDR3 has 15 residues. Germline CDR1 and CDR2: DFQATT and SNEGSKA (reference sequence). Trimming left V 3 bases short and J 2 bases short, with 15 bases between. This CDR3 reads CSARTRDKNTDTQYF. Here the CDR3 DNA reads TGCAGTGCTAGGACCCGGGACAAAAACACAGATACGCAGTATTTT.

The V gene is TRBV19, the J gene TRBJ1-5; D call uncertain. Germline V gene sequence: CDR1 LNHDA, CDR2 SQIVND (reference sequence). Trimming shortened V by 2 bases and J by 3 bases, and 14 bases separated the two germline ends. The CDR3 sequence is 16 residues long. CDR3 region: CASSITGQEFNQPQHF. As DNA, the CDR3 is TGTGCCAGTAGTATAACTGGGCAGGAGTTCAATCAGCCCCAGCATTTT. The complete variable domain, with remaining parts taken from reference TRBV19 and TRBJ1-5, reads DGGITQSPKYLFRKEGQNVTLSCEQNLNHDAMYWYRQDPGQGLRLIYYSQIVNDFQKGDIAEGYSVSREKKESFPLTVTSAQKNPTAFYLCASSITGQEFNQPQHFGDGTRLSIL.

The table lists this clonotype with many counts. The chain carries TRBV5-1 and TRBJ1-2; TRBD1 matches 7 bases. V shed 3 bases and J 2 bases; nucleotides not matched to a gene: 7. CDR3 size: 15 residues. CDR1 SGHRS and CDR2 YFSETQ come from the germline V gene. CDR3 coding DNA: TGCGCCAGCAGCTACGGGACAGCAAAGAACTATGGCTACACCTTC. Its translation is CASSYGTAKNYGYTF.

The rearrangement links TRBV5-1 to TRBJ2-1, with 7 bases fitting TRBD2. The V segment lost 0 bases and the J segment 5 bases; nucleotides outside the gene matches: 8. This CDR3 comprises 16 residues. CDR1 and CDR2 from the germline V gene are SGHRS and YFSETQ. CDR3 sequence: CASSLGSGLTNNEQFF. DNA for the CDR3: TGCGCCAGCAGCTTGGGGTCGGGACTAACGAACAATGAGCAGTTCTTC.

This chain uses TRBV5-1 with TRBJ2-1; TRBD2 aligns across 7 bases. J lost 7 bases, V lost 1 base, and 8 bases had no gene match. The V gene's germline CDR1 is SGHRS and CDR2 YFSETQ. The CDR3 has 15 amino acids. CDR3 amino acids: CASSLPSGFGNEQFF. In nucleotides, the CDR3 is TGCGCCAGCAGCTTGCCTAGCGGCTTTGGAAATGAGCAGTTCTTC.